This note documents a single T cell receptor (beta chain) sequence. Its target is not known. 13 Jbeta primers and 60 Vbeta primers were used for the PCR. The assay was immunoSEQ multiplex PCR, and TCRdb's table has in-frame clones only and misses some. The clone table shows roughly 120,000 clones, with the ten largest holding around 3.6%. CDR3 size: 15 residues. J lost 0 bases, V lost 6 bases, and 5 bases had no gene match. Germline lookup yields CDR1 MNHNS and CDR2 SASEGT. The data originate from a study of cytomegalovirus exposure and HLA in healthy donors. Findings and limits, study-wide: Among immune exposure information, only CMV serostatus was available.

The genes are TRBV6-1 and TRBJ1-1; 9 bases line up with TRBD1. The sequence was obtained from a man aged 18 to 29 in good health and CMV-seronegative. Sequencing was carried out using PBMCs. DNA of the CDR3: TGTGCCAGCAGCCTGGACAGGGGCATGAACACTGAAGCTTTCTTT. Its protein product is CASSLDRGMNTEAFF.